The clone carrying this T cell receptor beta chain was counted at least ten times. Its antigen is not known. This record belongs to a study of T cell responses to AZD1222 COVID-19 vaccine. Findings and caveats of the study: After the peak T cell response, and only then, were repertoires sampled.

Only in-frame clones appear in the TCRdb table, and some are missing; sequencing was by immunoSEQ multiplex PCR. In the table there are over 50,000 clones, over 70% of which are singletons. The sample here was peripheral blood, taken 28 days after the second AZD1222 dose. This TCR was sampled from an adult who received the AZD1222 COVID-19 vaccine.

The CDR3 protein is CASSFLTASSYEQYF. The CDR3 DNA reads TGTGCCAGCAGCTTCTTGACAGCCAGCTCCTACGAGCAGTACTTC. This rearrangement joins TRBV7-9 to TRBJ2-7; a possible D gene is TRBD1 (5 bases). The CDR3 is 15 residues long. Trimming pared 3 bases from V and 0 bases from J, leaving 12 bases between. Germline V CDR1 and CDR2: SEHNR, FQNEAQ (reference sequence).